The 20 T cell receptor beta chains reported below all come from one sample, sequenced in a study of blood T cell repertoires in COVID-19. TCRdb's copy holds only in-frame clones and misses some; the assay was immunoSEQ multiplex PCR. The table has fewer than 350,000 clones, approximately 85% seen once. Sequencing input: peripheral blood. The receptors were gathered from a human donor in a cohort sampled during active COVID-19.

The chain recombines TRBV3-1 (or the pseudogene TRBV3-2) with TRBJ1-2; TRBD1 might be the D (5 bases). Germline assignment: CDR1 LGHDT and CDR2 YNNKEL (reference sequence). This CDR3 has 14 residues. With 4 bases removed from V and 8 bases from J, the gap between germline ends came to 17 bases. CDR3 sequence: CASSPGPNRGGYTF. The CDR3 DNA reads TGTGCCAGCAGCCCCGGGCCTAACCGGGGGGGCTACACCTTC.

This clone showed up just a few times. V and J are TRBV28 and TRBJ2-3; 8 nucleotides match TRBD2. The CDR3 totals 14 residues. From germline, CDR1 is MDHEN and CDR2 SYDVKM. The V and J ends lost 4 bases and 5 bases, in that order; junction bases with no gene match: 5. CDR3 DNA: TGTGCCAGCAGTTCGGGGGGGGCAGGAGATACGCAGTATTTT. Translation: CASSSGGAGDTQYF.

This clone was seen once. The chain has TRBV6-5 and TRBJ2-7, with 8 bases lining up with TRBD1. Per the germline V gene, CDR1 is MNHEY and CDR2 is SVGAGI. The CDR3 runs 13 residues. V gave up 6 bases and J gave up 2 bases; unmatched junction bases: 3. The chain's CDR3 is CASRDRDTYEQYF. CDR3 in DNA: TGTGCCAGCAGGGACAGGGACACCTACGAGCAGTACTTC.

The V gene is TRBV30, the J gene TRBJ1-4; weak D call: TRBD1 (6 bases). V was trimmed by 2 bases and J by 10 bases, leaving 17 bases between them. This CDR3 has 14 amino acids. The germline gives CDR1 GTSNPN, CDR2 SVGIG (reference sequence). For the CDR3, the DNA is TGTGCCTGGAGTTCGGGGGGCGTGGGGTCAAAACTGTTTTTT. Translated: CAWSSGGVGSKLFF.

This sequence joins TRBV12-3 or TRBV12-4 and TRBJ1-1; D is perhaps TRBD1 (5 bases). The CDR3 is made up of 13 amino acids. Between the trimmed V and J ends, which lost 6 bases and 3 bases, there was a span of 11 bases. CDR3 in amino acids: CASRREGHTEAFF. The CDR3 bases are TGTGCCAGCAGACGGGAGGGGCACACTGAAGCTTTCTTT.

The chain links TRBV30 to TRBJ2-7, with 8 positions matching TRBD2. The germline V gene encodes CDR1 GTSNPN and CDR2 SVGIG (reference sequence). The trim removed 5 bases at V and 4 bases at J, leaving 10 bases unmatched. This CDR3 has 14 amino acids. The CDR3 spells CAWSHGGAGYEQYF. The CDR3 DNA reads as TGTGCCTGGTCCCACGGGGGGGCTGGATACGAGCAGTACTTC.

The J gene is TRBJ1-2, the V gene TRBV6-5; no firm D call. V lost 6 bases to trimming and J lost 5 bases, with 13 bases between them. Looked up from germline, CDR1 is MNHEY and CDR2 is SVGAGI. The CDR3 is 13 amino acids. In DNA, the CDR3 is TGTGCCAGCAGACAACAGCTGGCTTATGGCTACACCTTC. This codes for CASRQQLAYGYTF.

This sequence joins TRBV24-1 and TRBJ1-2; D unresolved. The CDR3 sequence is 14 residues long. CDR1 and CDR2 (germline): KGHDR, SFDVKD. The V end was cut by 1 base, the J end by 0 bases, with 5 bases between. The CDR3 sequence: CATSDFLTNYGYTF. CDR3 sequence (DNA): TGTGCCACCAGTGATTTTCTTACTAACTATGGCTACACCTTC.

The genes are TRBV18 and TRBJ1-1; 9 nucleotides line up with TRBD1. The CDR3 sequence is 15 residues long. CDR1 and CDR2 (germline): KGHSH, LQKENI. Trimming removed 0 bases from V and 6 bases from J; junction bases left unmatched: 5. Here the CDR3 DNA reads TGTGCCAGCTCACCACCGGGGACAGGGTTTCCTGAAGCTTTCTTT. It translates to CASSPPGTGFPEAFF.

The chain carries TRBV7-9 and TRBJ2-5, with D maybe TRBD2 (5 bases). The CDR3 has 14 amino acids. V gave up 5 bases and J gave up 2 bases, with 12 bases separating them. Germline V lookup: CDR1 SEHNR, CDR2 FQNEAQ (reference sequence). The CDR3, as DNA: TGTGCCAGCAGCCCCCGGGAACTTCAAGAGACCCAGTACTTC. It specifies CASSPRELQETQYF.

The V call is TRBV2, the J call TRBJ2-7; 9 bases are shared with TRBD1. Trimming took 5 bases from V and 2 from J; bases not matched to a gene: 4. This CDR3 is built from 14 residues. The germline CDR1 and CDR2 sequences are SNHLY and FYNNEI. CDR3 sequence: CASSSGTGTYEQYF. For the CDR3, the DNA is TGTGCCAGCAGTTCCGGGACAGGGACCTACGAGCAGTACTTC. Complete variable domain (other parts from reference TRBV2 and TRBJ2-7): EPEVTQTPSHQVTQMGQEVILRCVPISNHLYFYWYRQILGQKVEFLVSFYNNEISEKSEIFDDQFSVERPDGSNFTLKIRSTKLEDSAMYFCASSSGTGTYEQYFGPGTRLTVT.

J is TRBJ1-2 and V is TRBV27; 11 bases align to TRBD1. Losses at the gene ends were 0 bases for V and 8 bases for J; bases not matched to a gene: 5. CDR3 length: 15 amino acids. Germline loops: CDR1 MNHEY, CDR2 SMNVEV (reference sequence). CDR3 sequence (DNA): TGTGCCAGCAGTTTATCGGGACAGGGGGTCGAGGGCTACACCTTC. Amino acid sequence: CASSLSGQGVEGYTF.

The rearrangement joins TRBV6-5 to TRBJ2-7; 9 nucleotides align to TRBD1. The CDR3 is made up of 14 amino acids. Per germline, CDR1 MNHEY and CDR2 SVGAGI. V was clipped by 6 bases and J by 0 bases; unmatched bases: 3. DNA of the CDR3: TGTGCCAGCAGACCGGGACAGGGCTCCTACGAGCAGTACTTC. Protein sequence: CASRPGQGSYEQYF.

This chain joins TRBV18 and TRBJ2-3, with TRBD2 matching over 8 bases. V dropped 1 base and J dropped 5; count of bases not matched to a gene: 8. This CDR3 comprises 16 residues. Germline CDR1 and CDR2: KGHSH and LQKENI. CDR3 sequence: CASSPQLAGSQDTQYF. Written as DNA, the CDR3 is TGTGCCAGCTCACCACAGTTAGCGGGGAGTCAAGATACGCAGTATTTT.

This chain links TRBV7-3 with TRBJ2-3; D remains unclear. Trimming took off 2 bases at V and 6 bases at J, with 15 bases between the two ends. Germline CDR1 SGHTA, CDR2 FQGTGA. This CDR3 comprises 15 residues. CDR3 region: CASSLELSPWDTQYF. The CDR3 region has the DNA TGTGCCAGCAGCTTAGAACTGTCACCGTGGGATACGCAGTATTTT.

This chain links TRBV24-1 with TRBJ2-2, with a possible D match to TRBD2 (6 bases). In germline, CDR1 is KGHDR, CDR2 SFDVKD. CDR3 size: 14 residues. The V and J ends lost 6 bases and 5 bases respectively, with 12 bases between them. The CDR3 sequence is CATSWAGRTGELFF. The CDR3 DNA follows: TGTGCCACCAGTTGGGCAGGGAGGACCGGGGAGCTGTTTTTT.

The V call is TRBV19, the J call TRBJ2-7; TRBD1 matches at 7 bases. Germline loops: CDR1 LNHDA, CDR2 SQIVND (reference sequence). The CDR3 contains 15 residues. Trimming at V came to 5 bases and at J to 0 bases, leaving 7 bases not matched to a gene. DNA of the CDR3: TGTGCCAGTAGTCCAGGACAGGTATCCTCCTACGAGCAGTACTTC. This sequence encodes CASSPGQVSSYEQYF. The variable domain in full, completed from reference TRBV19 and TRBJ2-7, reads DGGITQSPKYLFRKEGQNVTLSCEQNLNHDAMYWYRQDPGQGLRLIYYSQIVNDFQKGDIAEGYSVSREKKESFPLTVTSAQKNPTAFYLCASSPGQVSSYEQYFGPGTRLTVT.

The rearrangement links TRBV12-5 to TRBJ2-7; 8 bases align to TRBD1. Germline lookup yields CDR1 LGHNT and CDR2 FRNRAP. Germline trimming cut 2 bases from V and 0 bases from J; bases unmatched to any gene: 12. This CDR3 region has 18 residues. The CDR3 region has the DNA TGTGCTAGTGGTTTGATAGGCAGGGGGCTAGGTGTCTCCTACGAGCAGTACTTC. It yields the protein CASGLIGRGLGVSYEQYF.

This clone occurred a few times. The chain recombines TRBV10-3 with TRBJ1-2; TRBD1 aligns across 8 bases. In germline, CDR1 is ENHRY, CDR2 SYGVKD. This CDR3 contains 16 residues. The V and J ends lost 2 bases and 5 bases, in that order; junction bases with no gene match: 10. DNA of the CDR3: TGTGCCATCAGTGAGGGGTCGGACAGGGTGAGGTATGGCTACACCTTC. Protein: CAISEGSDRVRYGYTF.

CDR3 in amino acids: CASIEQGAYNEQFF. Here the CDR3 DNA reads TGTGCCAGCATAGAACAGGGGGCCTACAATGAGCAGTTCTTC. This chain uses TRBV6-5 with TRBJ2-1; TRBD1 aligns across 8 bases. Per germline, CDR1 MNHEY and CDR2 SVGAGI. CDR3 length: 14 amino acids. V shed 7 bases and J 2 bases; nucleotides not matched to a gene: 4.